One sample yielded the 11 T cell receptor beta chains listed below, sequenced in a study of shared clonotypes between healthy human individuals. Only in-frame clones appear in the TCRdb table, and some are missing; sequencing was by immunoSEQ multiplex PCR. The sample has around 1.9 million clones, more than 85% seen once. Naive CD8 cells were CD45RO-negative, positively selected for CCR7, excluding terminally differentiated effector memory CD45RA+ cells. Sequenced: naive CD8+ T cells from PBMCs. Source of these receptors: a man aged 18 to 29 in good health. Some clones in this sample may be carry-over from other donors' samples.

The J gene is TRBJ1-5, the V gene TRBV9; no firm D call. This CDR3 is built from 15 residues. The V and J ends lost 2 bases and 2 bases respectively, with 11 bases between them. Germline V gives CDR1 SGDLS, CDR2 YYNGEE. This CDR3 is CASSVRPQGNQPQHF. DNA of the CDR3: TGTGCCAGCAGCGTTCGACCCCAAGGCAATCAGCCCCAGCATTTT. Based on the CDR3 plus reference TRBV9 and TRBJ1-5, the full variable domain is DSGVTQTPKHLITATGQRVTLRCSPRSGDLSVYWYQQSLDQGLQFLIQYYNGEERAKGNILERFSAQQFPDLHSELNLSSLELGDSALYFCASSVRPQGNQPQHFGDGTRLSIL.

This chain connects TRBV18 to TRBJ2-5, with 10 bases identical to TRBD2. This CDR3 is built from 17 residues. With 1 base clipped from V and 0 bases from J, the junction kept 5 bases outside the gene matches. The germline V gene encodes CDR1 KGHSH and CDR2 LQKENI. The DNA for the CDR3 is TGTGCCAGCTCACCACGCAGCGGGACTAGCGACCAAGAGACCCAGTACTTC. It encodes CASSPRSGTSDQETQYF.

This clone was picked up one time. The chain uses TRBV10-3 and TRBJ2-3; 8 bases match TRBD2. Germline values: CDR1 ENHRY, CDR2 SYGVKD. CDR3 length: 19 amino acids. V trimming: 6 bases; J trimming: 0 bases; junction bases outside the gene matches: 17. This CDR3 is CAISYRDGREASSTDTQYF. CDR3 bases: TGTGCCATCAGCTACAGGGATGGGCGGGAGGCCTCTAGCACAGATACGCAGTATTTT.

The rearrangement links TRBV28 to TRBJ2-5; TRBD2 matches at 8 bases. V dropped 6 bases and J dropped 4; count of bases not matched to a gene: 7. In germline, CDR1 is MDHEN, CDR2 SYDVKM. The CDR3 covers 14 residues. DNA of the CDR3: TGTGCCAGCAGCCCAACGGGGGGGGTAGAGACCCAGTACTTC. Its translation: CASSPTGGVETQYF. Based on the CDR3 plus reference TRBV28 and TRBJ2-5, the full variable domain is DVKVTQSSRYLVKRTGEKVFLECVQDMDHENMFWYRQDPGLGLRLIYFSYDVKMKEKGDIPEGYSVSREKKERFSLILESASTNQTSMYLCASSPTGGVETQYFGPGTRLLVL.

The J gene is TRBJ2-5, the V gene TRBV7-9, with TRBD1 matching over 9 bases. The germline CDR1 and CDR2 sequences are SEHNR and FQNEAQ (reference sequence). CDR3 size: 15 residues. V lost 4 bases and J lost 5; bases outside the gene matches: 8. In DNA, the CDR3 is TGTGCCAGCAGCTGGGGACAGGGTGTAGGGGAGACCCAGTACTTC. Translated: CASSWGQGVGETQYF.

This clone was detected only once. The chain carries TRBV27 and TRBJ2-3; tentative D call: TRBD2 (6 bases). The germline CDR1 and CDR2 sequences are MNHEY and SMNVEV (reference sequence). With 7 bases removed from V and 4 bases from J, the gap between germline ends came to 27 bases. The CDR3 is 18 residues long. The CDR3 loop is CASISLTGDALKADTQYF. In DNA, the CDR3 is TGTGCCAGCATCTCACTCACGGGAGACGCATTGAAGGCAGATACGCAGTATTTT.

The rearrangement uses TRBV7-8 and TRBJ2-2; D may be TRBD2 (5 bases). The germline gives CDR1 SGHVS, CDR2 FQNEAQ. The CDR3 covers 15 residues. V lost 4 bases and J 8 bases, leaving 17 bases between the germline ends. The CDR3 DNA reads TGTGCCAGCAGCTCGAAACCTCGGGAATCTGGGGAGCTGTTTTTT. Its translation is CASSSKPRESGELFF.

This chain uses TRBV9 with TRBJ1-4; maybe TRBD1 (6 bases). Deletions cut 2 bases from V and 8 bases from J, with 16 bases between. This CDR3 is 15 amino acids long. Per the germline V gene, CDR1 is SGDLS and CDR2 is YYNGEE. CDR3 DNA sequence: TGTGCCAGCAGCGTTAGTGGGGGCAAGGAAGAAAAACTGTTTTTT. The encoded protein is CASSVSGGKEEKLFF. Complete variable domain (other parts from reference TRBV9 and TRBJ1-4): DSGVTQTPKHLITATGQRVTLRCSPRSGDLSVYWYQQSLDQGLQFLIQYYNGEERAKGNILERFSAQQFPDLHSELNLSSLELGDSALYFCASSVSGGKEEKLFFGSGTQLSVL.

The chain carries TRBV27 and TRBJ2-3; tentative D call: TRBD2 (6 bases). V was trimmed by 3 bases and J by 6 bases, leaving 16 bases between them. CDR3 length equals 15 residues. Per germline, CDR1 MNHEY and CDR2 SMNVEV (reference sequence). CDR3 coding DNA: TGTGCCAGCAGTTTGACGGGACTCCCCTCGGATACGCAGTATTTT. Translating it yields CASSLTGLPSDTQYF.

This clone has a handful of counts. This CDR3 is CASSPGDTYNEQFF. In nucleotides, the CDR3 is TGTGCCAGCAGCCCCGGAGATACCTACAATGAGCAGTTCTTC. The V gene is TRBV9, the J gene TRBJ2-1, with D uncertain. Per the germline V gene, CDR1 is SGDLS and CDR2 is YYNGEE. V lost 4 bases, J lost 2 bases, and 10 bases lay in between. There are 14 residues in the CDR3.

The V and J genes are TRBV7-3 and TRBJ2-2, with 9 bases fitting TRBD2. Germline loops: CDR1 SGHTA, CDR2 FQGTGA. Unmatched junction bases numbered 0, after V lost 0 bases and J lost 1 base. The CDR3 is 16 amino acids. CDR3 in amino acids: CASSLTAGGNTGELFF. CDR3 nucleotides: TGTGCCAGCAGCTTAACAGCGGGAGGGAACACCGGGGAGCTGTTTTTT. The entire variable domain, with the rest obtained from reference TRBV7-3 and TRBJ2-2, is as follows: GAGVSQTPSNKVTEKGKYVELRCDPISGHTALYWYRQSLGQGPEFLIYFQGTGAADDSGLPNDRFFAVRPEGSVSTLKIQRTERGDSAVYLCASSLTAGGNTGELFFGEGSRLTVL.